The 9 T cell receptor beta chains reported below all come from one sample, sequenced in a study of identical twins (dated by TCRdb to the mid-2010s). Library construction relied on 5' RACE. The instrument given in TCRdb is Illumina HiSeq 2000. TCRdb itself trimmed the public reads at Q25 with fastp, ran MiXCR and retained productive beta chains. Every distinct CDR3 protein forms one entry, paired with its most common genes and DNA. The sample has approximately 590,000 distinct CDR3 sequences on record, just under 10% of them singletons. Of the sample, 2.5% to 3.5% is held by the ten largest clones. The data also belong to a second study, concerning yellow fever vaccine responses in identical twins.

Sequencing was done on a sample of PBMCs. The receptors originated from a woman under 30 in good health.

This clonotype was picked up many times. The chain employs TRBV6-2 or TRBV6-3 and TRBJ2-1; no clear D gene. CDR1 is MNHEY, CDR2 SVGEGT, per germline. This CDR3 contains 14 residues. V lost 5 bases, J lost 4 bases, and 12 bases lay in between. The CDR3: CASSKSLIYNEQFF. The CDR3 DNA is TGTGCCAGCAGTAAATCGCTCATTTACAATGAGCAGTTCTTC.

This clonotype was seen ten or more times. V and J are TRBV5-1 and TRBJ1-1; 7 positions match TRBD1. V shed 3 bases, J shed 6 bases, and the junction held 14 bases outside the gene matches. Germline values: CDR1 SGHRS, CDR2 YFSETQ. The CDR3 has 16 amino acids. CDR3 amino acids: CASSSTGAGDGSEAFF. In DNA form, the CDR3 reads TGCGCCAGCAGCTCTACAGGGGCAGGGGATGGATCTGAAGCTTTCTTT.

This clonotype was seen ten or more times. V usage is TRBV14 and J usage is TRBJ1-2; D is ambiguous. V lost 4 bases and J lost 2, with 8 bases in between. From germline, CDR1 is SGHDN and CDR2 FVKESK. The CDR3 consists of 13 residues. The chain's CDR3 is CASSLGANYGYTF. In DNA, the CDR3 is TGTGCCAGCAGCCTCGGAGCAAACTATGGCTACACCTTC.

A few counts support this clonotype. The CDR3 bases are TGTGCCAGCAGCTTAGGGCGGTGGGGTGAGCAGTTCTTC. Its protein product is CASSLGRWGEQFF. This rearrangement joins TRBV7-8 to TRBJ2-1, with D hard to call. The CDR3 sequence is 13 residues long. V shed 1 base and J shed 9 bases, with 10 bases lying between them. Germline lookup yields CDR1 SGHVS and CDR2 FQNEAQ.

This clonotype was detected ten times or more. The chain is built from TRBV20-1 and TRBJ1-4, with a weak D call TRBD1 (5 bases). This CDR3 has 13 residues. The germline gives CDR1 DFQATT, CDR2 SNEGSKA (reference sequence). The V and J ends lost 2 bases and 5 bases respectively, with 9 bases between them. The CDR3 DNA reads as TGCAGTGCTAGAAGACAGTTGAATGAAAAACTGTTTTTT. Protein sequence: CSARRQLNEKLFF.

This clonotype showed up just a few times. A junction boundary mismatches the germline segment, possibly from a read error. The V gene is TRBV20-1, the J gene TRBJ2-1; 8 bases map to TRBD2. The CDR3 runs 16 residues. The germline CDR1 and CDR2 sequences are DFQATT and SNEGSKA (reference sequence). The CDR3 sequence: CCARITIAGHYNEQFF. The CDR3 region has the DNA TGCTGTGCTAGGATTACGATAGCGGGGCACTACAATGAGCAGTTCTTC.

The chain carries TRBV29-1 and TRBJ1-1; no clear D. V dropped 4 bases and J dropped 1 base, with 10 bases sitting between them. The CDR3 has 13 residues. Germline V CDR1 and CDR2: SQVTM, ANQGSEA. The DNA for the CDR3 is TGCAGCGTTGTTAGGGCCCAGAACACTGAAGCTTTCTTT. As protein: CSVVRAQNTEAFF.

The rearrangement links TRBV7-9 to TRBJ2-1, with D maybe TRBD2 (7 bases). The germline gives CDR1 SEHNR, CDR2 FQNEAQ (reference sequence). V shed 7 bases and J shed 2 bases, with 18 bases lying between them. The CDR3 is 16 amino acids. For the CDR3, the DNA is TGTGCCAGCAAGGAGTTATGGGGGGGCCCCTACAATGAGCAGTTCTTC. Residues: CASKELWGGPYNEQFF.

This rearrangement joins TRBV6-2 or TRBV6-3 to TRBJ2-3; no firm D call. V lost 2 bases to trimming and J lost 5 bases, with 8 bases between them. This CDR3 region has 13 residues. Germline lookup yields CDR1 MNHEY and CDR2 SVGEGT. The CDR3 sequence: CASSYAVGDTQYF. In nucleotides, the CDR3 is TGTGCCAGCAGTTACGCCGTAGGAGATACGCAGTATTTT.